The subject of this entry is one T cell receptor beta chain. This sample was taken from a study of blood T cell repertoires in COVID-19. The protocol was immunoSEQ multiplex PCR, while the TCRdb copy is restricted to in-frame clones and leaves out a portion. This sample carries a few hundred thousand clones, under 85% of them seen once, and the ten largest clones take around 5%. Those who participated ranged in age from roughly 18 to 100 years and resided in about 24 US areas. Participants reported their clinical history, and cohort assignment relied on those reports. CDR1 and CDR2 from the germline V gene are SGHRS and YFSETQ. The ends were cut back, 0 bases at V and 4 bases at J, with 13 bases in the middle. The CDR3 covers 15 residues.

The sample was PBMCs or T cells enriched from blood (not recorded which). This receptor was identified in a woman aged 45-65 years who had recovered from COVID-19. The chain carries TRBV5-1 and TRBJ2-5; possibly TRBD1 for D (6 bases). The CDR3 nucleotides read TGCGCCAGCAGCTTGGACAGCAGGGGTGGAGAGACCCAGTACTTC. It yields the protein CASSLDSRGGETQYF. Complete variable domain (other parts from reference TRBV5-1 and TRBJ2-5): KAGVTQTPRYLIKTRGQQVTLSCSPISGHRSVSWYQQTPGQGLQFLFEYFSETQRNKGNFPGRFSGRQFSNSRSEMNVSTLELGDSALYLCASSLDSRGGETQYFGPGTRLLVL.